The entry below gives a single T cell receptor (beta chain) sequence along with its context. The target antigen is unknown. The CDR3 has 13 amino acids. In germline, CDR1 is SNHLY, CDR2 FYNNEI. Trimming cost V 6 bases and J 6 bases, with 13 bases left between them. This sample was included in a study of OX40 agonist ivuxolimab in advanced cancers. Overall study context: Participants could have had prior anti-PD-1, anti-PD-L1 or anti-CTLA-4 therapy, and more than 35% had some. Partial responses occurred in three patients (one hepatocellular carcinoma, two cutaneous melanoma).

Some clones are missing from TCRdb's copy, which holds only in-frame ones; the method was immunoSEQ multiplex PCR. The sample holds some 35,000 clones, about three quarters seen once. Study results and limitations: Among the least clonally expanded were partial responders at 0.1-3.0 mg/kg. In a subset of nonresponders, normalized T-cell clonal expansion was also low.

This TCR was recovered from an adult with an advanced solid tumor such as melanoma, head and neck, liver or kidney cancer. The chain is built from TRBV2 and TRBJ2-3; weak D call: TRBD1 (6 bases). Sequences were derived from CD4+ or CD8+ T cells sorted from blood, sampled in a trial of the OX40 agonist ivuxolimab. In DNA form, the CDR3 reads TGTGCCAGCAGCCAAACAGGGTCGGATACGCAGTATTTT. It encodes CASSQTGSDTQYF. The full variable domain, with the rest looked up from reference TRBV2 and TRBJ2-3, is EPEVTQTPSHQVTQMGQEVILRCVPISNHLYFYWYRQILGQKVEFLVSFYNNEISEKSEIFDDQFSVERPDGSNFTLKIRSTKLEDSAMYFCASSQTGSDTQYFGPGTRLTVL.